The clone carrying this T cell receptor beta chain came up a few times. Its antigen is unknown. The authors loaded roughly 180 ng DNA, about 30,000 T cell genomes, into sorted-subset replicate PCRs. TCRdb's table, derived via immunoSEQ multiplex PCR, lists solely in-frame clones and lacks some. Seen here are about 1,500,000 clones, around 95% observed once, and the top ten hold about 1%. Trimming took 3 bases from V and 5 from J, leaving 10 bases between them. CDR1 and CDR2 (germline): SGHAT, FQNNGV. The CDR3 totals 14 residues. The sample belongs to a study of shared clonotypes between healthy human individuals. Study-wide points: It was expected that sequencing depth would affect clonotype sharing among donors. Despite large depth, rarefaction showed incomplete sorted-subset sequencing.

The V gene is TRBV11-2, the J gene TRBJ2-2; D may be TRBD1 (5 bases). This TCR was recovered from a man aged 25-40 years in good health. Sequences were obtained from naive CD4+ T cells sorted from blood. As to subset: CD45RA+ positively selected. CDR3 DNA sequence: TGTGCCAGCAGCTTCGTACAGGTGACCGGGGAGCTGTTTTTT. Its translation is CASSFVQVTGELFF.